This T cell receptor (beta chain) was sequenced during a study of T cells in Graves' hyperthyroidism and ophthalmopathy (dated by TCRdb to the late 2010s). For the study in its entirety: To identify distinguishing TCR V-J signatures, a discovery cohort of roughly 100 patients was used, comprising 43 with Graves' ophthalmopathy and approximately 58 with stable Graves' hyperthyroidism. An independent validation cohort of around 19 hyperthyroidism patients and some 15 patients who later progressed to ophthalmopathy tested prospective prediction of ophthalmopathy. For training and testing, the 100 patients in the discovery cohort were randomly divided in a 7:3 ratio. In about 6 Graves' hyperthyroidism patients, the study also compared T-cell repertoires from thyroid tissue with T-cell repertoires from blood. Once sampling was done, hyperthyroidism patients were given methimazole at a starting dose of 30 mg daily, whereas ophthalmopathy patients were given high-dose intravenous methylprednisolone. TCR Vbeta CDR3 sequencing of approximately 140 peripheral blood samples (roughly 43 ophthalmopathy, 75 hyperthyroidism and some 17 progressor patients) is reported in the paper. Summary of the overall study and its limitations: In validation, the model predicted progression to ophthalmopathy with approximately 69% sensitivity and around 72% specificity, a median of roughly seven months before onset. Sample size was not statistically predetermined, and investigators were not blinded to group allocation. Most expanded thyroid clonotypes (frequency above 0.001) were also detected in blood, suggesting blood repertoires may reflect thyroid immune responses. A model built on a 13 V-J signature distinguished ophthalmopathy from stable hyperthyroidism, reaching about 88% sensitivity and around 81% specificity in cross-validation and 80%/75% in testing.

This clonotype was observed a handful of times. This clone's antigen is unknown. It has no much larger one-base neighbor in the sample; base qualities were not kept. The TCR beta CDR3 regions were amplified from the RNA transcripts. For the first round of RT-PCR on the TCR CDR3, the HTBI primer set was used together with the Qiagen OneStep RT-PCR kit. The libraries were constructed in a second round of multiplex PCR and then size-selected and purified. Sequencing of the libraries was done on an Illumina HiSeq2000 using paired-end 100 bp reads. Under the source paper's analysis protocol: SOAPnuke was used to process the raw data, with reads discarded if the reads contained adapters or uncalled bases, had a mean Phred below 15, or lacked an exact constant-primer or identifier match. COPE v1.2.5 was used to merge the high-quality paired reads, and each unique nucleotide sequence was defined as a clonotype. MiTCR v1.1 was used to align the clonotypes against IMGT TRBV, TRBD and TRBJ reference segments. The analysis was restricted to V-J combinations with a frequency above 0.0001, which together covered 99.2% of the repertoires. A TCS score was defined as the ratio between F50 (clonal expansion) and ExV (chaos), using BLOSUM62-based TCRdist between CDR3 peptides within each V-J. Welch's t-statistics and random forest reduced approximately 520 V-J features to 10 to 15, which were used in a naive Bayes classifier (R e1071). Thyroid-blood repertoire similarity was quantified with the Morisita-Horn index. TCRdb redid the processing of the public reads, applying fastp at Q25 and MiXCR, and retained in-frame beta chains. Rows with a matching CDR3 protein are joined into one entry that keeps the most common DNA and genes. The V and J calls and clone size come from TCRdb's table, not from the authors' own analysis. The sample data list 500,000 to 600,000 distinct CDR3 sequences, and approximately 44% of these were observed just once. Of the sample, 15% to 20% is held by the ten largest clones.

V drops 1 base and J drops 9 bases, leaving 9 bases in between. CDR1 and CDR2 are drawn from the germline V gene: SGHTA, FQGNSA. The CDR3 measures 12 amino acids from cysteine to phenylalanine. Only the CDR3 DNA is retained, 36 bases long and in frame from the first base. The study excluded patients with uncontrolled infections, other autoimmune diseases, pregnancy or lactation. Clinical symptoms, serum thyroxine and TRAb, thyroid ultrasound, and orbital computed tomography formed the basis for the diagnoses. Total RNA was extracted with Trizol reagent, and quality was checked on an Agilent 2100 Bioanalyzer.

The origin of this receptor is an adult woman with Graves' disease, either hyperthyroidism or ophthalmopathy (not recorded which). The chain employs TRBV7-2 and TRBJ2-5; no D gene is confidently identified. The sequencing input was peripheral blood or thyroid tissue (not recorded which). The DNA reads TGTGCCAGCAGCTTAGATGTTGGAGCCCAGTACTTC. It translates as CASSLDVGAQYF.